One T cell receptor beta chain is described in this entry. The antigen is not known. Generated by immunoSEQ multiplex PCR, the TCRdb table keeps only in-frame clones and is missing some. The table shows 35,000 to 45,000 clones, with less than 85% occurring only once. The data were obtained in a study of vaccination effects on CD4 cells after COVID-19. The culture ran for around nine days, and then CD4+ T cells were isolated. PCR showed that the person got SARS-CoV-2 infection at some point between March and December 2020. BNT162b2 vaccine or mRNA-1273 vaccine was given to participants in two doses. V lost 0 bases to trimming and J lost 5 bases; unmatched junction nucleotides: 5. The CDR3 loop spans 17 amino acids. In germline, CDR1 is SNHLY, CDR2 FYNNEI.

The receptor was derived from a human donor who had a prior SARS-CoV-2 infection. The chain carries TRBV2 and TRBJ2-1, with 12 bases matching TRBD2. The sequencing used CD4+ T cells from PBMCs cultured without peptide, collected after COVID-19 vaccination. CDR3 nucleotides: TGTGCCAGCAGTGAAGCGCTTCTAGCGGGAGGGAACAATGAGCAGTTCTTC. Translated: CASSEALLAGGNNEQFF.